A single sample is the source of the 13 T cell receptor beta chains below, sequenced in a study of blood T cell repertoires in COVID-19. The method was immunoSEQ multiplex PCR; TCRdb's version includes in-frame clones alone and lacks a portion of them. Here the sample spans fewer than 110,000 clones, about 90% being singletons. The material sequenced was peripheral blood. The receptor source for this set is a woman in her 30s with acute or convalescent COVID-19.

The rearrangement uses TRBV10-3 and TRBJ1-2, with TRBD1 matching 7 bases. The J segment lost 8 bases and the V segment lost 0 bases, leaving 12 bases of the junction unmatched. The CDR3 has 16 amino acids. From germline, CDR1 is ENHRY and CDR2 SYGVKD. CDR3 sequence (DNA): TGTGCCATCAGTGAGTCCAAAACAGGGGCTTTCGTAGGCTACACCTTC. Protein: CAISESKTGAFVGYTF.

The chain links TRBV5-6 to TRBJ1-1, with 9 bases that match TRBD1. Trimming cost V 1 base and J 6 bases; bases outside gene matches: 13. This CDR3 is 17 amino acids long. Germline V lookup: CDR1 SGHDT, CDR2 YYEEEE. The CDR3 is CASSLYKDRGEGAEAFF. CDR3 coding DNA: TGTGCCAGCAGCTTGTACAAGGACAGGGGCGAGGGCGCTGAAGCTTTCTTT.

V and J are TRBV3-1 (or the pseudogene TRBV3-2) and TRBJ1-2; D might be TRBD1 (6 bases). This CDR3 is built from 15 residues. V was shortened by 4 bases and J by 4 bases, with 16 bases between the two germline ends. Germline loops: CDR1 LGHDT, CDR2 YNNKEL (reference sequence). CDR3 residues: CASSPGQILGYGYTF. CDR3 DNA sequence: TGTGCCAGCAGCCCAGGACAGATTTTGGGCTATGGCTACACCTTC.

CDR3 coding DNA: TGTGCCAGCAGTTTAACGACCCCGGGGTTTGCGGATGAAAAACTGTTTTTT. Its protein product is CASSLTTPGFADEKLFF. The V gene is TRBV6-2 or TRBV6-3, the J gene TRBJ1-4; D is unclear. The CDR3 length is 17 residues. Germline CDR1 reads MNHEY; CDR2 reads SVGEGT. V lost 4 bases and J 6 bases, leaving 21 bases between the germline ends.

The J gene is TRBJ2-7, the V gene TRBV2; 9 positions match TRBD1. Per the germline V gene, CDR1 is SNHLY and CDR2 is FYNNEI. This CDR3 region has 15 residues. Germline trimming cut 8 bases from V and 4 bases from J; bases unmatched to any gene: 12. CDR3 DNA: TGTGCCAGCGGGGACAGGGAGAGCAGGTCTTACGAGCAGTACTTC. This gives the protein CASGDRESRSYEQYF.

This chain connects TRBV27 to TRBJ2-7; 8 bases are a match to TRBD1. This CDR3 has 14 residues. CDR1 and CDR2 from the germline V gene are MNHEY and SMNVEV (reference sequence). V gave up 4 bases and J gave up 2 bases; unmatched junction bases: 4. CDR3 sequence reads: CASSWGQDPYEQYF. CDR3 DNA sequence: TGTGCCAGCAGTTGGGGACAGGACCCCTACGAGCAGTACTTC.

The chain joins TRBV7-9 to TRBJ1-2; perhaps TRBD1 as D (5 bases). Germline V gives CDR1 SEHNR, CDR2 FQNEAQ (reference sequence). Trimming shortened V by 5 bases and J by 4 bases, and 14 bases separated the two germline ends. The CDR3 is 14 amino acids. The CDR3 region has the DNA TGTGCCAGCAGCAATGGACACTCGATCTATGGCTACACCTTC. Its protein is CASSNGHSIYGYTF. Looking up the rest from reference TRBV7-9 and TRBJ1-2 gives the full variable domain: DTGVSQNPRHKITKRGQNVTFRCDPISEHNRLYWYRQTLGQGPEFLTYFQNEAQLEKSRLLSDRFSAERPKGSFSTLEIQRTEQGDSAMYLCASSNGHSIYGYTFGSGTRLTVV.

The genes are TRBV4-3 and TRBJ1-1; D gene ambiguous. Germline CDR1 is LGHNA and CDR2 is YSLEER. The CDR3 loop spans 16 amino acids. V was pared by 1 base and J by 1 base, with 13 bases between. The CDR3 coding sequence is TGCGCCAGCAGCCAAGGTCTATGGCGGGAGAACACTGAAGCTTTCTTT. This translates into CASSQGLWRENTEAFF.

The CDR3 reads CASSLRQGIYEQYF. In DNA form, the CDR3 reads TGTGCCAGCAGTCTTCGACAGGGTATCTACGAGCAGTACTTC. The V gene is TRBV27, the J gene TRBJ2-7, with 7 bases identical to TRBD1. The V gene's germline CDR1 is MNHEY and CDR2 SMNVEV (reference sequence). This CDR3 is 14 amino acids long. J was trimmed by 3 bases and V by 5 bases; bases with no gene match: 7.

This chain joins TRBV4-2 and TRBJ2-3, with D maybe TRBD2 (6 bases). V was shortened by 0 bases and J by 6 bases, with 25 bases between the two germline ends. The CDR3 covers 19 residues. Germline lookup yields CDR1 LGHNA and CDR2 YNFKEQ. This chain's CDR3 is CASSQELVFGGEEWDTQYF. CDR3 DNA sequence: TGTGCCAGCAGCCAAGAGTTAGTCTTTGGAGGGGAGGAATGGGATACGCAGTATTTT.

This rearrangement joins TRBV15 to TRBJ2-3; 10 nucleotides line up with TRBD2. The junction had 4 bases not matched to a gene; V was cut back by 1 base and J by 3 bases. This CDR3 has 16 amino acids. Germline lookup yields CDR1 LNHNV and CDR2 YYDKDF (reference sequence). The CDR3 loop is CATSRAQREGTDTQYF. DNA for the CDR3: TGTGCCACCAGCAGAGCCCAGCGGGAGGGGACAGATACGCAGTATTTT. Variable domain in full (rest from reference TRBV15 and TRBJ2-3): DAMVIQNPRYQVTQFGKPVTLSCSQTLNHNVMYWYQQKSSQAPKLLFHYYDKDFNNEADTPDNFQSRRPNTSFCFLDIRSPGLGDTAMYLCATSRAQREGTDTQYFGPGTRLTVL.

The chain recombines TRBV27 with TRBJ1-5; 7 bases map to TRBD1. Germline CDR1 and CDR2: MNHEY and SMNVEV (reference sequence). The CDR3 extends over 14 amino acids. Germline trimming cut 6 bases from V and 3 bases from J; bases unmatched to any gene: 5. The DNA for the CDR3 is TGTGCCAGCAGACGGACAGGTGACAATCAGCCCCAGCATTTT. Amino acids: CASRRTGDNQPQHF.

The chain's CDR3 is CATSGGRRDIGYTF. CDR3 bases: TGTGCCACCAGTGGAGGTAGGAGGGATATAGGCTACACCTTC. The V gene is TRBV24-1, the J gene TRBJ1-2; no reliable D call. Deletions cut 5 bases from V and 8 bases from J, with 17 bases between. CDR1 and CDR2 (germline): KGHDR, SFDVKD. The CDR3 contains 14 residues.